The 7 T cell receptor beta chains below were found in one sample sequenced in a study of spatial heterogeneity in lung cancer. TCRdb processed the 5' RACE reads anew with MiXCR; each CDR3 protein has one entry. The sample lists roughly 39,000 distinct CDR3 sequences, under 6.5% occurring once. Time point reported: sample taken at primary tumor resection. In each case, whole RNA from tumor, nontumor lung or frozen PBMC was sequenced unsorted. Sequencing used PBMCs, obtained at surgery. Receptor source: a male donor with early-stage non-small cell lung cancer.

The V call is TRBV30, the J call TRBJ2-5; D is tentatively TRBD1 or TRBD2 (6 bases each). Germline values: CDR1 GTSNPN, CDR2 SVGIG (reference sequence). The CDR3 has 14 amino acids. Trimming removed 0 bases from V and 5 bases from J, with 13 bases in between. The CDR3 region is CAWSVGGPGETQYF. In nucleotides, the CDR3 is TGTGCCTGGAGTGTAGGGGGGCCGGGGGAGACCCAGTACTTC.

This clonotype was seen at least ten times. The chain recombines TRBV28 with TRBJ2-5; TRBD1 is a possible D gene (6 bases). Trimming left V 8 bases short and J 5 bases short, with 12 bases between. The CDR3 is 12 amino acids. Germline CDR1 reads MDHEN; CDR2 reads SYDVKM. The CDR3 DNA sequence: TGTGCCAGCCGGACAGTTGAGGAGACCCAGTACTTC. Protein: CASRTVEETQYF.

The table lists this clonotype with many counts. The chain recombines TRBV6-5 with TRBJ2-7, with D possibly being TRBD1 or TRBD2 (5 bases each). This CDR3 comprises 13 residues. The V gene's germline CDR1 is MNHEY and CDR2 SVGAGI. Trimming pared 5 bases from V and 2 bases from J, leaving 10 bases between. CDR3 in amino acids: CASSLGPAYEQYF. The CDR3 DNA is TGTGCCAGCAGTCTGGGACCTGCCTACGAGCAGTACTTC.

The chain links TRBV18 to TRBJ2-2; perhaps D is TRBD1 or TRBD2 (5 bases each). The CDR3 covers 15 residues. The V and J ends lost 1 base and 4 bases respectively, with 10 bases between them. Germline V gene sequence: CDR1 KGHSH, CDR2 LQKENI. For the CDR3, the DNA is TGTGCCAGCTCACCACGGGACGACACCACCGGGGAGCTGTTTTTT. It codes for CASSPRDDTTGELFF.

This clonotype was seen more than once but under ten times. This chain joins TRBV30 and TRBJ1-5; no reliable D call. The CDR3 is 14 amino acids. V was clipped by 5 bases and J by 3 bases, with 14 bases between them. The germline CDR1 and CDR2 sequences are GTSNPN and SVGIG (reference sequence). CDR3 sequence (DNA): TGTGCCTGGGGCGTGGACCGAATCAATCAGCCCCAGCATTTT. Translating it yields CAWGVDRINQPQHF.

The chain links TRBV4-2 to TRBJ2-4; 7 bases map to TRBD2. This CDR3 is built from 19 residues. CDR1 and CDR2 from the germline V gene are LGHNA and YNFKEQ. The V segment lost 2 bases and the J segment 0 bases; nucleotides outside the gene matches: 13. CDR3 loop: CASSQHRRSGALAKNIQYF. CDR3 coding DNA: TGTGCCAGCAGCCAACACAGGAGAAGCGGGGCTCTAGCCAAAAACATTCAGTACTTC.

This clonotype turned up a few times. One end of the junction does not line up with germline, which may come from a read error. V is TRBV7-7 and J is TRBJ2-1, with 7 nucleotides matching TRBD1. There are 15 residues in the CDR3. Per germline, CDR1 SSHAT and CDR2 FNYEAQ (reference sequence). The CDR3, as DNA: TGTGCTAGCAGCCCCCCGGGACAGTCGTACAATGAGCAGTTCTTC. Protein product: CASSPPGQSYNEQFF.